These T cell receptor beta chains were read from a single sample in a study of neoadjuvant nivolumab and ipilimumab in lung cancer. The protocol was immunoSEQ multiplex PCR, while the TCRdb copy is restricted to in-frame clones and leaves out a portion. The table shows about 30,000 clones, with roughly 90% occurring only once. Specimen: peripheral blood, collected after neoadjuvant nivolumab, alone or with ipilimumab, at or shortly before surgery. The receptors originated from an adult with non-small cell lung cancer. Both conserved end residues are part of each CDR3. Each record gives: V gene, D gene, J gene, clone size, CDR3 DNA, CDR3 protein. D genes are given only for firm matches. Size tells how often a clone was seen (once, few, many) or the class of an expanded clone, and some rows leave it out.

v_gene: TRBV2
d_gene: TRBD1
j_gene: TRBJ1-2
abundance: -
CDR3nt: TGTGCCAGCAGTGCGAGTAGGACAGGGGGCTTGCATGGCTACACCTTC
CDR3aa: CASSASRTGGLHGYTF

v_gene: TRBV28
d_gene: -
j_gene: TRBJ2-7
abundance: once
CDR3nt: TGTGCCAGCAGTGCCGCCGCGGGCCTCTCGCAGTACTTC
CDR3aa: CASSAAAGLSQYF

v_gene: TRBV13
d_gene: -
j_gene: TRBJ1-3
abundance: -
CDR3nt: TGTGCCAGCAGCTCGAAGGTTTCTGGAAACACCATATATTTT
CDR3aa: CASSSKVSGNTIYF

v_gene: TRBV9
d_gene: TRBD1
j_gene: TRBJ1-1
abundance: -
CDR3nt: TGTGCCAGCAGCGGGAGACAGGGGGGAAACACTGAAGCTTTCTTT
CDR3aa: CASSGRQGGNTEAFF

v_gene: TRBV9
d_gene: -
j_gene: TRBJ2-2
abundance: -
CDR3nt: TGTGCCAGCAGCTCCCCTCGGGCATTGAACGGGACTCCCTTTGACGGGGAGCTGTTTTTT
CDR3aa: CASSSPRALNGTPFDGELFF

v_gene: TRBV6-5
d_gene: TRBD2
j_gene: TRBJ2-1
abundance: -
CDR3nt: TGTGCCAGCAGTTTTGGGACTAGCGGGAACAATGAGCAGTTCTTC
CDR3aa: CASSFGTSGNNEQFF

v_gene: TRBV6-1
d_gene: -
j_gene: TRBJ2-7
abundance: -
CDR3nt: TGTGCCAGCAGTGTACGGGATCAGGTGCACGAGCAGTACTTC
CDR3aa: CASSVRDQVHEQYF

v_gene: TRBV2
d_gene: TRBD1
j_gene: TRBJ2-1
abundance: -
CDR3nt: TGTGCCAGCAGGGGCTGGGGACAGGTTGGGGGGAGTGAGCAGTTCTTC
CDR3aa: CASRGWGQVGGSEQFF

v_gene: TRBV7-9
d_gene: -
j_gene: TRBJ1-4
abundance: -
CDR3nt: TGTGCCAGCAGCCAGGCAGGGACAAGGGTTGGTGAAAAACTGTTTTTT
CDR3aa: CASSQAGTRVGEKLFF

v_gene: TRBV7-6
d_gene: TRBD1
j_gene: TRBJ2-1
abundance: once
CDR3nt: TGTGCCAGCAGCCCGGGACAGGGGTCCTACAATGAGCAGTTCTTC
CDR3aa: CASSPGQGSYNEQFF

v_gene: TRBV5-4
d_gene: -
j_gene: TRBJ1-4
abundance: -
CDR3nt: TGTGCCAGCAGCTTGAAACAGGCTGGTAATGAAAAACTGTTTTTT
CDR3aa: CASSLKQAGNEKLFF

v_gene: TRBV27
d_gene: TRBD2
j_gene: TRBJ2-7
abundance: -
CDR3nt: TGTGCCAGCAGGGACTTAGCGGGAGGGTTAGGCGAGCAGTACTTC
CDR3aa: CASRDLAGGLGEQYF

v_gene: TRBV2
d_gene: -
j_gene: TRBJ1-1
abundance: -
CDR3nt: TGTGCCAGCAGTGAAATCGCCCGGGGAAGCGCTGAAGCTTTCTTT
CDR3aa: CASSEIARGSAEAFF

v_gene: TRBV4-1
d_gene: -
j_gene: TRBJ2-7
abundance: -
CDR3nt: TGCGCCAGCAGCCAAGCTCAGCAGTATCCTCCCTACGAGCAGTACTTC
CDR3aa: CASSQAQQYPPYEQYF

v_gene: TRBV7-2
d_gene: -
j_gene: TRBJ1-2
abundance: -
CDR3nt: TGTGCCAGCAGCTCCTCTATTCATGGCTACACCTTC
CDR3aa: CASSSSIHGYTF

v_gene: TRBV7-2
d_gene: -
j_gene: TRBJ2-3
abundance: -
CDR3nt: TGTGCCAGCAGCTTAGTGGGCACAGATACGCAGTATTTT
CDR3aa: CASSLVGTDTQYF

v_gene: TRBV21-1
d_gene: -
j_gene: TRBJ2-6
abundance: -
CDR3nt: TGTGCCAGCAGCCAGCTGGACAGCACAGCAGGGGCCAACGTCCTGACTTTC
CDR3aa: CASSQLDSTAGANVLTF

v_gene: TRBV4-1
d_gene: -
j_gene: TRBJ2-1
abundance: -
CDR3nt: TGCGCCAGCAGCCCGAATTTATGGGACCAAGTAGCCGATGAGCAGTTCTTC
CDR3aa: CASSPNLWDQVADEQFF

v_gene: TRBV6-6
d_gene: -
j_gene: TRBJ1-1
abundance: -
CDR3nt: TGTGCCAGCAGACCGAACAGGAACACTGAAGCTTTCTTT
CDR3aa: CASRPNRNTEAFF

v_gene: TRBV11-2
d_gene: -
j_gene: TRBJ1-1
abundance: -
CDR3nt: TGTGCCAGCAGCCGAGAGGCAGGATTCGAGGCTTTCTTT
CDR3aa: CASSREAGFEAFF

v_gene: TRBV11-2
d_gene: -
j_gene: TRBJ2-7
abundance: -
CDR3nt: TGTGCCAGCACCTCGGCAGTCCTGCGGGGGCAGTACTTC
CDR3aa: CASTSAVLRGQYF

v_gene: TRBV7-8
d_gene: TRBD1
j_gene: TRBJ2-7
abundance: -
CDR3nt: TGTGCCAGCACTCCGAGGGTTCCCGGGACAGGTTCTGCCTACGAGCAGTACTTC
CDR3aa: CASTPRVPGTGSAYEQYF

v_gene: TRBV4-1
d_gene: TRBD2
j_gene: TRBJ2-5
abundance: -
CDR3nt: TGCGCCAGCAGCACGGGACTAGCGGGAGGAAGGGAGACCCAGTACTTC
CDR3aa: CASSTGLAGGRETQYF

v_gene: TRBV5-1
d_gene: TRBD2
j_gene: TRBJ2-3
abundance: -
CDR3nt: TGCGCCAGCAGCTTAGCGGGACTAGCGGGAGGGACAGATACGCAGTATTTT
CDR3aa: CASSLAGLAGGTDTQYF